The clone carrying this T cell receptor beta chain has a handful of counts. This entry comes from a study of T cells after yellow fever vaccination. This CDR3 comprises 14 residues. V was pared by 5 bases and J by 1 base, with 15 bases between. From germline, CDR1 is DFQATT and CDR2 SNEGSKA (reference sequence). A single record per CDR3 protein comes from TCRdb applying MiXCR to the 5' RACE reads. The sample lists around 590,000 distinct CDR3 sequences, roughly an eighth occurring once. The gene calls are TRBV20-1 and TRBJ2-7, with a tentative D call TRBD2 (6 bases). This TCR derives from a man aged 30 to 39 who received the YFV17D yellow fever vaccine. The sequenced sample was PBMCs, obtained on the day of the yellow fever booster vaccination. CDR3 protein: CSAGGLTISYEQYF. CDR3 nucleotide sequence: TGCAGTGCTGGGGGACTTACCATTTCCTACGAGCAGTACTTC.